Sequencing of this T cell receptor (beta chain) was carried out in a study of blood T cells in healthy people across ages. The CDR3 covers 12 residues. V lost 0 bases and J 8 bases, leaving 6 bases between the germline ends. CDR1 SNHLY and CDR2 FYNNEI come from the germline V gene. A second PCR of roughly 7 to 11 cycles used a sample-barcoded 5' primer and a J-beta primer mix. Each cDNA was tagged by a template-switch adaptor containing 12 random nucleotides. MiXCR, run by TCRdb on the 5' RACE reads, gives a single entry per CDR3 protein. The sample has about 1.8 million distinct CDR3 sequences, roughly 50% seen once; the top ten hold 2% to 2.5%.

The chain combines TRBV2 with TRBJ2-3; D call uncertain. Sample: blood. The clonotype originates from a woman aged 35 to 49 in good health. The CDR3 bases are TGTGCCAGCAGTGAAGCGCACGGTACGCAGTATTTT. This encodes CASSEAHGTQYF.